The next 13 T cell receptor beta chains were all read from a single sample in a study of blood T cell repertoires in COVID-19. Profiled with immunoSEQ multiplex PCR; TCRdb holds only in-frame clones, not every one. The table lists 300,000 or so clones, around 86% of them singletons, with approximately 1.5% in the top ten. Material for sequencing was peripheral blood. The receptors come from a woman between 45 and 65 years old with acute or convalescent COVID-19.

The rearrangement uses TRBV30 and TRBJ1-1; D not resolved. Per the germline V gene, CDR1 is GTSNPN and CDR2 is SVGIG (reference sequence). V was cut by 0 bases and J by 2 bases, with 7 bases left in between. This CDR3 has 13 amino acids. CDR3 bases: TGTGCCTGGAGTGTATGGAGAAACACTGAAGCTTTCTTT. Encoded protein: CAWSVWRNTEAFF.

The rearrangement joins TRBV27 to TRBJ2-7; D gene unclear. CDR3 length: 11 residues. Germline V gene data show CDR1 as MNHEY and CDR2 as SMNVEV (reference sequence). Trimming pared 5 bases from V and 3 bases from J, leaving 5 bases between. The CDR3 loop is CASSRDYEQYF. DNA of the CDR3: TGTGCCAGCAGTCGAGACTACGAGCAGTACTTC.

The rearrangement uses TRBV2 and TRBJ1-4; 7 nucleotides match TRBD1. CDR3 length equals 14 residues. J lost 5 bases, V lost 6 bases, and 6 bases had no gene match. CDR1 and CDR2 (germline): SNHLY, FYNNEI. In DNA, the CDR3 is TGTGCCAGCAGAGTTGGACAGGAAAATGAAAAACTGTTTTTT. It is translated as CASRVGQENEKLFF.

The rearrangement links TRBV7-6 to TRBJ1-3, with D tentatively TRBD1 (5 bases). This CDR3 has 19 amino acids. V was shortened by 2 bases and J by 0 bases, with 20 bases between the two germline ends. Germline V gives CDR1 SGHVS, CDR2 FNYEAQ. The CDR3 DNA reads TGTGCCAGCAGCTTATCCGCCCGGTTCTCGGGGGGCTCTGGAAACACCATATATTTT. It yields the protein CASSLSARFSGGSGNTIYF.

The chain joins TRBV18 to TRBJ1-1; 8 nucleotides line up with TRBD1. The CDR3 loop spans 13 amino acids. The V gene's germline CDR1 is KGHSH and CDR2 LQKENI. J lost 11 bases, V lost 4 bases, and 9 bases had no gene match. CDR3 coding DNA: TGTGCCAGCTCACAGGACAGGGAAAAAGACGCTTTCTTT. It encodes CASSQDREKDAFF.

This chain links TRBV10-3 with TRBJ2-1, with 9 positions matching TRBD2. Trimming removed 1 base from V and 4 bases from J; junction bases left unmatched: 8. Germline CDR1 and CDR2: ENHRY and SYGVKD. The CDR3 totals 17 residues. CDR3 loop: CAISEWGSGGIYNEQFF. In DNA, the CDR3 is TGTGCCATCAGTGAGTGGGGTAGCGGGGGAATATACAATGAGCAGTTCTTC.

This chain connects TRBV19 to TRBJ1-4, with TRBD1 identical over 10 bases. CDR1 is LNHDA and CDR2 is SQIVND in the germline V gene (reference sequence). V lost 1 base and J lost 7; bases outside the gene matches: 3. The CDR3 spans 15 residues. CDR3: CASSIVDRGPEKLFF. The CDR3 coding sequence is TGTGCCAGTAGTATAGTAGACAGGGGGCCTGAAAAACTGTTTTTT.

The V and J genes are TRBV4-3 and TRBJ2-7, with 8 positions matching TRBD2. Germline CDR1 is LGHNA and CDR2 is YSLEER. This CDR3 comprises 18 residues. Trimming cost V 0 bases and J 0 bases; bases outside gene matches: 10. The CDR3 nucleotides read TGCGCCAGCAGCCAAGATAGGGGCGGGACTAGTAGCTCCTACGAGCAGTACTTC. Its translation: CASSQDRGGTSSSYEQYF.

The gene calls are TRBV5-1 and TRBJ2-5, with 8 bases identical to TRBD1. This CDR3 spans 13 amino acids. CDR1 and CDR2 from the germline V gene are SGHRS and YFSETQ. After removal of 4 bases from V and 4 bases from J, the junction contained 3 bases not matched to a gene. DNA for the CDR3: TGCGCCAGCAGCAAAGGACAGGGAGAGACCCAGTACTTC. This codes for CASSKGQGETQYF. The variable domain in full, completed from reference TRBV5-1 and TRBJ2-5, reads KAGVTQTPRYLIKTRGQQVTLSCSPISGHRSVSWYQQTPGQGLQFLFEYFSETQRNKGNFPGRFSGRQFSNSRSEMNVSTLELGDSALYLCASSKGQGETQYFGPGTRLLVL.

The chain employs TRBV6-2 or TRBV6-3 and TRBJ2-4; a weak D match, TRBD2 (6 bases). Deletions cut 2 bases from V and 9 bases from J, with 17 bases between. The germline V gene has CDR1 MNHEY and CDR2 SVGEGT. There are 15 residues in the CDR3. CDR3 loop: CASSYGRGQAGIQYF. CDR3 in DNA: TGTGCCAGCAGTTACGGGCGGGGCCAGGCCGGCATTCAGTACTTC.

CDR3 sequence reads: CATSDLDSYNEQFF. For the CDR3, the DNA is TGTGCCACCAGTGATTTGGACAGTTACAATGAGCAGTTCTTC. The gene calls are TRBV24-1 and TRBJ2-1; a possible D gene is TRBD1 (5 bases). Germline CDR1 and CDR2: KGHDR and SFDVKD. The germline V and J ends were trimmed by 0 bases and 4 bases, with 6 bases remaining between them. The CDR3 sequence is 14 residues long.

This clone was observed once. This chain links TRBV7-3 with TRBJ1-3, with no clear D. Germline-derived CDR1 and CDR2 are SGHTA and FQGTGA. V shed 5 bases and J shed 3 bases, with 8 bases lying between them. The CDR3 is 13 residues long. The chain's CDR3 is CASSPQIGNTIYF. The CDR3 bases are TGTGCCAGCAGCCCACAGATTGGAAACACCATATATTTT.

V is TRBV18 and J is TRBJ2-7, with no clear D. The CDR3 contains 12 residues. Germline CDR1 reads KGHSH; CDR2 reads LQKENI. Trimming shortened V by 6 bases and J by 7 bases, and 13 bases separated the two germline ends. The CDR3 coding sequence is TGTGCCAGCTCGACCTCAGGCGCGGAGCAGTACTTC. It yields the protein CASSTSGAEQYF.